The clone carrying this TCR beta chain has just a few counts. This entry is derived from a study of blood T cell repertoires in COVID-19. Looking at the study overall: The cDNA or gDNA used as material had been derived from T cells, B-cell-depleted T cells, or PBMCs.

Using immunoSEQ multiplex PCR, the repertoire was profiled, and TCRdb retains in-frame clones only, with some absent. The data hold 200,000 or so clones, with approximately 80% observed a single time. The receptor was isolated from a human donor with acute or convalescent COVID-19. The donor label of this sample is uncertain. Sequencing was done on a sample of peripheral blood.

As DNA, the CDR3 is TGTGCCAGCAGTTCCCTTGTTTCACCCCTCCACTTT. Its protein product is CASSSLVSPLHF. The chain employs TRBV28 and TRBJ1-6; no clear D. CDR1 and CDR2 (germline): MDHEN, SYDVKM. Trimming pared 4 bases from V and 9 bases from J, leaving 7 bases between. CDR3 length: 12 residues.